This T cell receptor beta chain originates from a study of T cell clonality in common variable immunodeficiency. Concerning this clone: The antigen remains unidentified. The read ends 3 residues before the CDR3 terminus; that terminus is restored from the germline J gene.

Blood samples were heparinized, about 5 to 8 ml per donor. General study results and limits: T cell subpopulation sequencing would be needed to explain CVID clonality. Repertoire-complication correlations in CVID were limited by patient heterogeneity.

Sequencing input was equivalent genomic DNA from CVID and controls. Only in-frame clones appear in the TCRdb table, and some are missing; sequencing was by immunoSEQ multiplex PCR. The sample contains approximately 37,000 clones, none of them singletons. The CDR3 has 14 amino acids. CDR1 and CDR2 (germline): LNHDA, SQIVND (reference sequence). V is TRBV19 and J is TRBJ2-4, with 9 bases identical to TRBD1. Input material: peripheral blood mononuclear cells. This sequence was found in a person aged 18-70 years in good health. CDR3 DNA (partial): TGTGCCAGTAGGGCGGGACAGGGAAACTATGGT. Translation gives CASRAGQGNYG. The whole CDR3 sequence reads CASRAGQGNYGQYF. The full variable domain, in which reference TRBV19 and TRBJ2-4 provide the parts outside the CDR3, is DGGITQSPKYLFRKEGQNVTLSCEQNLNHDAMYWYRQDPGQGLRLIYYSQIVNDFQKGDIAEGYSVSREKKESFPLTVTSAQKNPTAFYLCASRAGQGNYGQYFGAGTRLSVL.